The 29 T cell receptor beta chains reported below all come from one sample, sequenced in a study of vaccination and CD4 T cells after COVID-19. These receptors' targets are unknown. Treatment noted: approximately 9-day PBMC culture with coronavirus spike peptide pools or control peptides (ViraFEST assay). Scientists ran DNA taken from cultured CD4+ T cells through the Oncomine TCR Beta short-read assay for sequencing. TCRdb used MiXCR to reprocess the PCR reads, holding one entry per CDR3 protein. Of just under 20,000 distinct CDR3 sequences detected, roughly 40% appear once; the ten largest clones hold 26%. Sequenced material: CD4+ T cells from blood, cultured in vitro, taken before SARS-CoV-2 vaccination. All receptors derive from a human donor who had recovered from COVID-19.

This clonotype was detected a few times. The rearrangement uses TRBV4-3 and TRBJ2-1; 15 nucleotides line up with TRBD2. Losses at the gene ends were 1 base for V and 9 bases for J; bases not matched to a gene: 10. CDR1 and CDR2 from the germline V gene are LGHNA and YSLEER. This CDR3 comprises 18 residues. The CDR3 DNA follows: TGCGCCAGCAGCCAAGGAGGGACTAGCGGGAGGCCCGGTCTTGAGCAGTTCTTC. Amino acid sequence: CASSQGGTSGRPGLEQFF.

This clonotype showed up just a few times. The CDR3 protein is CASMSGGLGSPLHF. The CDR3 DNA sequence: TGTGCCAGCATGTCCGGGGGCCTTGGTTCACCCCTCCACTTT. The chain has TRBV27 and TRBJ1-6; perhaps TRBD1 as D (6 bases). This CDR3 comprises 14 residues. Germline loops: CDR1 MNHEY, CDR2 SMNVEV (reference sequence). The germline V and J ends were trimmed by 7 bases and 9 bases, with 16 bases remaining between them.

The genes are TRBV6-1 and TRBJ2-7, with 13 bases matching TRBD2. The CDR3 has 17 residues. Germline CDR1 is MNHNS and CDR2 is SASEGT. J gave up 3 bases and V 6 bases, and 11 bases lay outside the gene matches. The CDR3 reads CASSPWTSGRGGYEQYF. DNA for the CDR3: TGTGCCAGCAGCCCCTGGACTAGCGGGAGAGGAGGCTACGAGCAGTACTTC.

This clonotype has a single count. The chain employs TRBV12-3 or TRBV12-4 and TRBJ1-3; 7 bases are a match to TRBD1. V gave up 6 bases and J gave up 8 bases; unmatched junction bases: 7. The CDR3 extends over 13 amino acids. DNA for the CDR3: TGTGCCAGCAGGTCGACAGGGAGAGACACCATATATTTT. Amino acids: CASRSTGRDTIYF.

This clonotype was picked up a small number of times. The CDR3 is CAVRTSYRDRGYTF. The CDR3 nucleotides read TGTGCCGTCAGAACTTCATACCGGGACCGTGGCTACACCTTC. The genes are TRBV30 and TRBJ1-2, with a weak D call TRBD1 (5 bases). V lost 8 bases to trimming and J lost 7 bases, with 23 bases between them. Germline CDR1 is GTSNPN and CDR2 is SVGIG (reference sequence). The CDR3 runs 14 residues. The entire variable domain, with the rest obtained from reference TRBV30 and TRBJ1-2, is as follows: SQTIHQWPATLVQPVGSPLSLECTVEGTSNPNLYWYRQAAGRGLQLLFYSVGIGQISSEVPQNLSASRPQDRQFILSSKKLLLSDSGFYLCAVRTSYRDRGYTFGSGTRLTVV.

This clonotype appeared a single time. The J gene is TRBJ1-2, the V gene TRBV5-1; TRBD1 matches at 7 bases. The CDR3 extends over 14 amino acids. Germline V gives CDR1 SGHRS, CDR2 YFSETQ. Unmatched junction bases numbered 4, after V lost 5 bases and J lost 0 bases. The CDR3 nucleotides read TGCGCCAGCAGAGGACAGGCCCCTAACTATGGCTACACCTTC. It is translated as CASRGQAPNYGYTF.

This rearrangement joins TRBV6-1 to TRBJ1-1; 9 bases match TRBD1. The CDR3 length is 15 residues. Germline assignment: CDR1 MNHNS and CDR2 SASEGT. The ends lost 4 bases at V and 10 bases at J; junction bases unmatched: 13. The CDR3 nucleotides read TGTGCCAGCAGTGGACCGGGACAGGGAAAGATTGGAGCTTTCTTT. It yields the protein CASSGPGQGKIGAFF.

This chain joins TRBV5-4 and TRBJ2-3; 8 positions match TRBD1. In germline, CDR1 is SGHNT, CDR2 YYREEE (reference sequence). The CDR3 has 15 amino acids. J gave up 3 bases and V 2 bases, and 5 bases lay outside the gene matches. The CDR3 here is CASSFAGGRTDTQYF. The CDR3 nucleotides are TGTGCCAGCAGCTTCGCAGGGGGCAGAACAGATACGCAGTATTTT.

The chain combines TRBV4-3 with TRBJ2-3, with D perhaps TRBD2 (5 bases). Per germline, CDR1 LGHNA and CDR2 YSLEER. V shed 3 bases and J shed 3 bases, with 7 bases lying between them. The CDR3 loop spans 13 amino acids. CDR3 region: CASSHPGTDTQYF. CDR3 DNA sequence: TGCGCCAGCAGCCATCCGGGGACAGATACGCAGTATTTT.

The sample holds a few counts of this clonotype. The chain recombines TRBV19 with TRBJ1-1; possibly TRBD1 for D (5 bases). V shed 1 base and J shed 1 base, with 10 bases lying between them. Per germline, CDR1 LNHDA and CDR2 SQIVND (reference sequence). The CDR3 covers 15 residues. This CDR3 reads CASSIGPGTNTEAFF. In DNA, the CDR3 is TGTGCCAGTAGTATAGGCCCGGGGACGAACACTGAAGCTTTCTTT.

About this clonotype: A read error may account for a junction end that differs from germline. This rearrangement joins TRBV4-3 to TRBJ1-1; D unresolved. The germline V gene has CDR1 LGHNA and CDR2 YSLEER. The CDR3 contains 15 residues. CDR3 DNA sequence: TGCGCCAGCAACCAAGATTACGGTCCGAACACTGAAGCTTTCTTT. Protein sequence: CASNQDYGPNTEAFF.

This chain links TRBV11-2 with TRBJ2-6; D is unclear. This CDR3 contains 12 residues. CDR1 and CDR2 (germline): SGHAT, FQNNGV. V was trimmed by 6 bases and J by 11 bases, leaving 11 bases between them. The CDR3: CASRHPPHVLTF. CDR3 sequence (DNA): TGTGCCAGCAGACACCCCCCCCACGTCCTGACTTTC.

The J gene is TRBJ2-1, the V gene TRBV20-1; 8 positions agree with TRBD2. The CDR3 has 15 residues. J gave up 7 bases and V 0 bases, and 8 bases lay outside the gene matches. In germline, CDR1 is DFQATT, CDR2 SNEGSKA (reference sequence). CDR3 bases: TGCAGTGCTAGAGATGGAGGACTAGCAAGGAATGAGCAGTTCTTC. Translating it yields CSARDGGLARNEQFF.

This clonotype was counted a few times. The chain recombines TRBV7-9 with TRBJ2-3; D unresolved. Germline assignment: CDR1 SEHNR and CDR2 FQNEAQ (reference sequence). V lost 1 base, J lost 9 bases, and 8 bases lay in between. The CDR3 has 12 residues. The CDR3 DNA sequence: TGTGCCAGCAGCTTAGATAAAGGCACGCAGTATTTT. It is translated as CASSLDKGTQYF.

This clonotype was counted between two and nine times. The chain combines TRBV20-1 with TRBJ1-1; the D is unclear. In germline, CDR1 is DFQATT, CDR2 SNEGSKA (reference sequence). Trimming removed 0 bases from V and 0 bases from J, with 2 bases in between. The CDR3 is 12 residues long. CDR3 sequence reads: CSARDMNTEAFF. In DNA form, the CDR3 reads TGCAGTGCTAGAGATATGAACACTGAAGCTTTCTTT.

This clonotype has more than one count but fewer than ten. The J gene is TRBJ1-2, the V gene TRBV6-5; 9 bases fit TRBD1. V lost 2 bases and J lost 3; bases outside the gene matches: 7. Germline V gives CDR1 MNHEY, CDR2 SVGAGI. This CDR3 is built from 16 residues. The CDR3 loop reads CASSYNRDRDYYGYTF. In DNA form, the CDR3 reads TGTGCCAGCAGTTACAACCGGGACAGGGATTACTATGGCTACACCTTC.

CDR3 in amino acids: CASSLYSGGTQETQYF. CDR3 DNA: TGCGCCAGCAGCCTCTACAGCGGGGGTACTCAAGAGACCCAGTACTTC. The chain is built from TRBV5-1 and TRBJ2-5; TRBD2 aligns across 8 bases. V lost 4 bases to trimming and J lost 2 bases; unmatched junction nucleotides: 10. The germline V gene encodes CDR1 SGHRS and CDR2 YFSETQ. This CDR3 contains 16 residues.

This clonotype was picked up one time. The chain joins TRBV6-1 to TRBJ1-2; 10 positions agree with TRBD1. Germline V CDR1 and CDR2: MNHNS, SASEGT. CDR3 size: 16 residues. Trimming removed 6 bases from V and 4 bases from J; junction bases left unmatched: 11. The CDR3 loop is CASRGPGQGLVYGYTF. The CDR3 nucleotides read TGTGCCAGCAGGGGCCCGGGACAGGGGTTGGTCTATGGCTACACCTTC.

This chain uses TRBV6-1 with TRBJ1-5; weak D call: TRBD1 (6 bases). From germline, CDR1 is MNHNS and CDR2 SASEGT. Between the trimmed V and J ends, which lost 4 bases and 7 bases, there was a span of 11 bases. The CDR3 consists of 13 residues. The CDR3 protein is CASSAGEGQPQHF. The CDR3 nucleotides are TGTGCCAGCAGTGCAGGGGAAGGGCAGCCCCAGCATTTT.

V usage is TRBV20-1 and J usage is TRBJ1-1; D call uncertain. Germline V gene lookup returns CDR1 DFQATT and CDR2 SNEGSKA (reference sequence). The CDR3 extends over 16 amino acids. V was trimmed by 2 bases and J by 3 bases, leaving 19 bases between them. CDR3 nucleotide sequence: TGCAGTGCTAGATCATTGGTATATGAAGTGGACACTGAAGCTTTCTTT. Protein sequence: CSARSLVYEVDTEAFF.

The chain has TRBV20-1 and TRBJ2-3, with 9 bases identical to TRBD2. This CDR3 has 15 amino acids. Germline values: CDR1 DFQATT, CDR2 SNEGSKA (reference sequence). Trimming at V came to 1 base and at J to 1 base, leaving 3 bases not matched to a gene. The CDR3 coding sequence is TGCAGTGCTAGAGGTCTAGCGGGGCGCACAGATACGCAGTATTTT. Its translation: CSARGLAGRTDTQYF.

The chain's CDR3 is CASKRRGPRDGYTF. CDR3 nucleotide sequence: TGTGCCAGTAAACGCAGGGGGCCAAGGGATGGCTACACCTTC. V and J are TRBV19 and TRBJ1-2; 8 bases line up with TRBD1. Trimming removed 7 bases from V and 6 bases from J; junction bases left unmatched: 10. In germline, CDR1 is LNHDA, CDR2 SQIVND (reference sequence). This CDR3 is built from 14 residues. Full variable domain (remainder filled in from reference TRBV19 and TRBJ1-2): DGGITQSPKYLFRKEGQNVTLSCEQNLNHDAMYWYRQDPGQGLRLIYYSQIVNDFQKGDIAEGYSVSREKKESFPLTVTSAQKNPTAFYLCASKRRGPRDGYTFGSGTRLTVV.

This chain connects TRBV28 to TRBJ2-7; D uncertain. The CDR3 runs to 11 residues. Germline CDR1 reads MDHEN; CDR2 reads SYDVKM. The V and J ends lost 6 bases and 0 bases respectively, with 3 bases between them. CDR3 nucleotide sequence: TGTGCCAGCAGGGTCTCCTACGAGCAGTACTTC. Translated, it gives CASRVSYEQYF.

This clonotype was seen a handful of times. The rearrangement uses TRBV2 and TRBJ1-5; 9 bases are a match to TRBD1. There are 17 residues in the CDR3. V was pared by 6 bases and J by 1 base, with 10 bases of the junction left unmatched. Germline assignment: CDR1 SNHLY and CDR2 FYNNEI. The CDR3 sequence is CASSHATGGNSNQPQHF. CDR3 bases: TGTGCCAGCAGCCATGCCACAGGGGGCAACAGCAATCAGCCCCAGCATTTT.

The chain uses TRBV5-4 and TRBJ2-7; TRBD2 agrees at 9 bases. Germline lookup yields CDR1 SGHNT and CDR2 YYREEE (reference sequence). The V and J ends lost 5 bases and 0 bases, in that order; junction bases with no gene match: 6. The length of the CDR3 is 15 residues. For the CDR3, the DNA is TGTGCCAGCAGTGCCGGGACTAGCAACTCCTACGAGCAGTACTTC. Translated, it gives CASSAGTSNSYEQYF.

This clonotype was counted between two and nine times. This chain connects TRBV7-2 to TRBJ2-7, with 13 bases aligning to TRBD2. The V gene's germline CDR1 is SGHTA and CDR2 FQGNSA. CDR3 length: 14 residues. Unmatched junction bases numbered 4, after V lost 5 bases and J lost 6 bases. The CDR3 loop reads CASSRLAGGGEQYF. CDR3 in DNA: TGTGCCAGCAGCCGACTAGCGGGGGGAGGCGAGCAGTACTTC.

Only a few counts were recorded for this clonotype. The genes are TRBV11-3 and TRBJ1-1; D might be TRBD1 (5 bases). This CDR3 has 16 amino acids. V was cut by 4 bases and J by 4 bases, with 19 bases left in between. Germline V gene data show CDR1 as SGHNT and CDR2 as YENEEA. The CDR3 protein is CASSSGTRGWGTEAFF. CDR3 DNA: TGTGCCAGCAGCTCCGGGACTCGGGGGTGGGGCACTGAAGCTTTCTTT. Full variable domain (outside the CDR3, taken from reference TRBV11-3 and TRBJ1-1): EAGVVQSPRYKIIEKKQPVAFWCNPISGHNTLYWYLQNLGQGPELLIRYENEEAVDDSQLPKDRFSAERLKGVDSTLKIQPAELGDSAVYLCASSSGTRGWGTEAFFGQGTRLTVV.

This clonotype was recorded a few times. The chain uses TRBV27 and TRBJ1-5; no definite D call. This CDR3 has 13 residues. The V and J ends lost 4 bases and 8 bases respectively, with 12 bases between them. The germline V gene has CDR1 MNHEY and CDR2 SMNVEV (reference sequence). The CDR3 sequence: CASSSDPSEPQHF. The CDR3 DNA sequence: TGTGCCAGCAGTTCGGACCCGAGTGAGCCCCAGCATTTT.

This chain joins TRBV6-2 or TRBV6-3 and TRBJ2-2, with D maybe TRBD2 (6 bases). V gave up 2 bases and J gave up 2 bases, with 9 bases separating them. Germline CDR1 MNHEY, CDR2 SVGEGT. The CDR3 length is 15 residues. The CDR3 reads CASSYGRDNTGELFF. In DNA form, the CDR3 reads TGTGCCAGCAGTTACGGGCGGGATAACACCGGGGAGCTGTTTTTT.